What follows are 20 T cell receptor beta chains derived from one specimen sequenced in a study of T cell responses to AZD1222 COVID-19 vaccine. Measured with immunoSEQ multiplex PCR; TCRdb has only the in-frame clones, and not every one. The sample has 150,000 or so clones; 87% are singletons. The material sequenced was peripheral blood, taken 28 days after the second AZD1222 dose. These TCRs come from an adult who received the AZD1222 COVID-19 vaccine.

V gene TRBV5-6 combines with J gene TRBJ1-4, with D unclear. V was trimmed by 0 bases and J by 7 bases, leaving 10 bases between them. Germline V gene lookup returns CDR1 SGHDT and CDR2 YYEEEE. This CDR3 is 14 amino acids long. CDR3 in DNA: TGTGCCAGCAGCTTGGGAGTGGGGTTTGAAAAACTGTTTTTT. Its translation is CASSLGVGFEKLFF.

This clone was observed a single time. The gene calls are TRBV28 and TRBJ1-5; TRBD1 matches 10 bases. V lost 9 bases and J lost 0; bases outside the gene matches: 11. Per germline, CDR1 MDHEN and CDR2 SYDVKM. The CDR3 is 17 amino acids. CDR3 DNA sequence: TGTGCCAGTCGTCCACCGGGACAGGGGCTTAGCAATCAGCCCCAGCATTTT. Translated: CASRPPGQGLSNQPQHF.

This chain links TRBV7-9 with TRBJ2-5; 14 nucleotides line up with TRBD2. The CDR3 covers 15 residues. The ends lost 5 bases at V and 3 bases at J; junction bases unmatched: 2. Germline V gives CDR1 SEHNR, CDR2 FQNEAQ (reference sequence). CDR3: CASSTGLAGEETQYF. The CDR3 DNA is TGTGCCAGCAGCACGGGACTAGCGGGAGAAGAGACCCAGTACTTC.

In this sample, this clone turned up once. The chain employs TRBV5-1 and TRBJ2-2; D ambiguous. V lost 0 bases to trimming and J lost 4 bases, with 10 bases between them. The CDR3 spans 15 residues. Germline values: CDR1 SGHRS, CDR2 YFSETQ. CDR3 residues: CASSLGRIFTGELFF. The DNA of the CDR3 is TGCGCCAGCAGCTTGGGTCGTATATTCACCGGGGAGCTGTTTTTT.

The chain couples TRBV5-1 to TRBJ2-6, with a possible D match to TRBD1 (6 bases). The CDR3 runs to 13 residues. Trimming left V 6 bases short and J 2 bases short, with 6 bases between. Germline values: CDR1 SGHRS, CDR2 YFSETQ. The CDR3 coding sequence is TGCGCCAGCAAGGGGGCTGGGGCCAACGTCCTGACTTTC. The encoded protein is CASKGAGANVLTF.

The gene calls are TRBV7-2 and TRBJ2-3, with 9 bases matching TRBD2. In germline, CDR1 is SGHTA, CDR2 FQGNSA. V lost 7 bases to trimming and J lost 0 bases; unmatched junction nucleotides: 8. This CDR3 is built from 16 residues. CDR3 amino acids: CASTQITSGSTDTQYF. The CDR3 DNA follows: TGTGCCAGCACCCAAATTACTAGCGGGAGCACAGATACGCAGTATTTT. The full variable domain, with the rest looked up from reference TRBV7-2 and TRBJ2-3, is GAGVSQSPSNKVTEKGKDVELRCDPISGHTALYWYRQSLGQGLEFLIYFQGNSAPDKSGLPSDRFSAERTGGSVSTLTIQRTQQEDSAVYLCASTQITSGSTDTQYFGPGTRLTVL.

The chain uses TRBV19 and TRBJ2-7; D is perhaps TRBD1 (6 bases). The V end lost 1 base, the J end lost 9 bases, and 16 bases lay between the germline ends. The CDR3 runs to 14 residues. Germline V gene data show CDR1 as LNHDA and CDR2 as SQIVND (reference sequence). The CDR3 DNA is TGTGCCAGTAGTATAGTACACAGGGCAAACGCGCAGTACTTC. Amino acid sequence: CASSIVHRANAQYF.

The chain links TRBV9 to TRBJ1-3, with D tentatively TRBD1 (6 bases). V lost 6 bases and J lost 4, with 11 bases in between. Germline CDR1 SGDLS, CDR2 YYNGEE. The CDR3 spans 13 residues. This chain's CDR3 is CASTSGVGNTIYF. CDR3 in DNA: TGTGCCAGCACCTCAGGGGTAGGAAACACCATATATTTT.

V gene TRBV30 combines with J gene TRBJ2-7, with 7 nucleotides matching TRBD2. V lost 2 bases, J lost 4 bases, and 5 bases stayed unmatched. The germline V gene has CDR1 GTSNPN and CDR2 SVGIG (reference sequence). The CDR3 length is 13 residues. CDR3 sequence: CAWSMDGGYEQYF. CDR3 coding DNA: TGTGCCTGGAGTATGGACGGGGGGTACGAGCAGTACTTC.

This rearrangement joins TRBV3-1 (or the pseudogene TRBV3-2) to TRBJ2-1; possible D gene TRBD1, 6 bases. V was shortened by 5 bases and J by 4 bases, with 15 bases between the two germline ends. This CDR3 has 15 residues. Germline V gene sequence: CDR1 LGHDT, CDR2 YNNKEL (reference sequence). CDR3 loop: CASSNTGISYNEQFF. In nucleotides, the CDR3 is TGTGCCAGCAGCAATACAGGGATTTCTTACAATGAGCAGTTCTTC.

The chain joins TRBV19 to TRBJ1-5; 7 bases map to TRBD1. The CDR3 loop spans 15 amino acids. The V gene's germline CDR1 is LNHDA and CDR2 SQIVND (reference sequence). With 7 bases clipped from V and 0 bases from J, the junction kept 6 bases outside the gene matches. The CDR3 here is CASIRDRYSNQPQHF. CDR3 bases: TGTGCCAGTATCAGGGACAGATATAGCAATCAGCCCCAGCATTTT. Looking up the rest from reference TRBV19 and TRBJ1-5 gives the full variable domain: DGGITQSPKYLFRKEGQNVTLSCEQNLNHDAMYWYRQDPGQGLRLIYYSQIVNDFQKGDIAEGYSVSREKKESFPLTVTSAQKNPTAFYLCASIRDRYSNQPQHFGDGTRLSIL.

This rearrangement joins TRBV6-1 to TRBJ1-5; TRBD1 is a possible D gene (6 bases). V was pared by 3 bases and J by 4 bases, with 16 bases between. The CDR3 contains 16 residues. Germline V gives CDR1 MNHNS, CDR2 SASEGT. This CDR3 reads CASSDMVRGRNQPQHF. The DNA for the CDR3 is TGTGCCAGCAGTGATATGGTCAGGGGACGTAATCAGCCCCAGCATTTT.

V usage is TRBV19 and J usage is TRBJ1-5; no firm D call. Trimming removed 7 bases from V and 0 bases from J, with 10 bases in between. CDR3 length: 14 residues. Germline V gene sequence: CDR1 LNHDA, CDR2 SQIVND (reference sequence). DNA of the CDR3: TGTGCCAGTACCCTGGCGGTTAGCAATCAGCCCCAGCATTTT. Translated: CASTLAVSNQPQHF.

The rearrangement links TRBV2 to TRBJ2-3, with 10 bases matching TRBD2. Per the germline V gene, CDR1 is SNHLY and CDR2 is FYNNEI. The CDR3 loop spans 12 amino acids. V shed 6 bases and J 6 bases; nucleotides not matched to a gene: 0. CDR3 region: CASRAGGDTQYF. The CDR3 DNA reads as TGTGCCAGCAGAGCGGGAGGGGATACGCAGTATTTT.

The CDR3 DNA reads as TGTGCCAGCAGGGACACCTTGGGGACGCAGTATTTT. This sequence encodes CASRDTLGTQYF. The V and J genes are TRBV28 and TRBJ2-3, with D possibly TRBD1 on 5 matching bases. This CDR3 comprises 12 residues. The germline V gene has CDR1 MDHEN and CDR2 SYDVKM. Trimming removed 6 bases at V and 9 bases at J, with 13 bases between.

The chain joins TRBV5-4 to TRBJ2-2, with 16 positions matching TRBD2. Germline CDR1 reads SGHNT; CDR2 reads YYREEE (reference sequence). V was clipped by 6 bases and J by 6 bases; unmatched bases: 5. The CDR3 runs to 16 residues. This CDR3 reads CASTTGTSGRAGELFF. The DNA of the CDR3 is TGTGCCAGCACAACCGGGACTAGCGGGAGGGCCGGGGAGCTGTTTTTT. Together with reference TRBV5-4 and TRBJ2-2, the CDR3 gives the full variable domain: ETGVTQSPTHLIKTRGQQVTLRCSSQSGHNTVSWYQQALGQGPQFIFQYYREEENGRGNFPPRFSGLQFPNYSSELNVNALELDDSALYLCASTTGTSGRAGELFFGEGSRLTVL.

This chain links TRBV29-1 with TRBJ1-1; 11 bases agree with TRBD1. Trimming removed 6 bases from V and 10 bases from J; junction bases left unmatched: 4. The CDR3 runs 11 residues. From germline, CDR1 is SQVTM and CDR2 ANQGSEA. CDR3 sequence reads: CSVGQGALAFF. As DNA, the CDR3 is TGCAGCGTCGGACAGGGGGCGTTAGCTTTCTTT.

This clone showed up just once. The rearrangement joins TRBV5-1 to TRBJ2-3; no definite D call. V lost 0 bases and J lost 2, with 4 bases in between. The CDR3 runs 13 residues. Germline loops: CDR1 SGHRS, CDR2 YFSETQ. The CDR3 sequence is CASSLDHTDTQYF. CDR3 DNA sequence: TGCGCCAGCAGCTTGGACCACACAGATACGCAGTATTTT.

This chain connects TRBV7-8 to TRBJ2-1; 9 nucleotides agree with TRBD2. The V and J ends lost 1 base and 9 bases, in that order; junction bases with no gene match: 13. The CDR3 has 17 residues. Germline assignment: CDR1 SGHVS and CDR2 FQNEAQ. CDR3 amino acids: CASSLGWGGSGSFEQFF. The DNA of the CDR3 is TGTGCCAGCAGCTTAGGCTGGGGAGGTAGCGGGAGCTTTGAGCAGTTCTTC.

The genes are TRBV7-2 and TRBJ2-4, with 13 nucleotides matching TRBD2. V gave up 4 bases and J gave up 15 bases; unmatched junction bases: 15. The CDR3 extends over 16 amino acids. From germline, CDR1 is SGHTA and CDR2 FQGNSA. CDR3 DNA sequence: TGTGCCAGCAGCTGGACTAGCGGGAGTTGGGGTAGCGGTTGGTACTTC. Protein product: CASSWTSGSWGSGWYF.